The text below deals with one T cell receptor beta chain. The table came from immunoSEQ multiplex PCR; TCRdb's copy has only in-frame clones and leaves some out. The sample consists of approximately 70,000 clones, 93% of them appearing once. J gave up 6 bases and V 6 bases, and 12 bases lay outside the gene matches. The CDR3 runs to 15 residues. Germline CDR1 and CDR2: MNHEY and SVGAGI. Sequencing was done on a sample of PBMCs. The chain couples TRBV6-5 to TRBJ2-3, with 7 nucleotides matching TRBD1. This clonotype was sampled from a man aged 35 to 55 with rheumatoid arthritis. CDR3 region: CASSRRQGRVDTQYF. As DNA, the CDR3 is TGTGCCAGCAGCCGCAGACAGGGACGAGTGGATACGCAGTATTTT.